The rows below give T cell receptor beta chains drawn from one sample of a study of breast tumors, draining lymph nodes, adjacent tissues. Each CDR3 protein gets one entry after TCRdb re-called the multiplex PCR reads with MiXCR. Seen here are more than 50,000 distinct CDR3 sequences, roughly 40% observed once, and the top ten hold over 7.5%. Sequencing used breast tumor tissue. The source is a female donor with breast cancer. Some clones in this sample may be carry-over from other donors' samples. CDR3s include the opening cysteine and the closing phenylalanine or tryptophan.

>TRBV20-1|TRBJ1-2
CSASHGPLDGYTF
>TRBV9|TRBJ1-5
CASSVGLGLAGTYEHF
>TRBV29-1|TRBJ1-2
CSVGPTGQGNYGYTF
>TRBV12-3/TRBV12-4|TRBJ2-2
CASSSILLGELFF
>TRBV12-3/TRBV12-4|TRBJ2-1
CASRGPSNEQFF
>TRBV20-1|TRBJ2-5
CSATHRETQSF
>TRBV20-1|TRBJ2-3
CSAILWESSTDTQYF
>TRBV7-9|TRBJ1-6
CASSGGVTGVSSSPLHF
>TRBV7-9|TRBJ1-1
CASSLFTGRITEAFF
>TRBV20-1|TRBJ2-3
CSARDRVLYNEQYF
>TRBV19|TRBJ1-6
CASSRQGQYSYNSPLPF
>TRBV7-9|TRBJ1-4
CASSYGQGSNEKLFF
>TRBV5-5|TRBJ2-3
CASSFSGGRTDTQYF
>TRBV9|TRBJ2-5
CASSVGWETETQSF
>TRBV20-1|TRBJ1-5
CSARGTGQYQPQHF
>TRBV9|TRBJ2-3
CASSESTGELAGGPEDTQYF
>TRBV6-5|TRBJ2-5
CASSNERVGSTQYF
>TRBV9|TRBJ2-1
CASSSAPRRGVRAGANKQFF
>TRBV30|TRBJ2-2
CAWSTSLISGELFF
>TRBV9|TRBJ1-2
CASSAVGPNYGYTF
>TRBV9|TRBJ2-3
CASSVAGPTPVSTDTQYF
>TRBV6-6|TRBJ2-3
CASRPGTSGADTQYF
>TRBV13|TRBJ2-2
CASSLGTGFDTGELFF
>TRBV11-3|TRBJ2-7
CASSSTVYNEQYF
>TRBV10-3|TRBJ2-1
CAISVLAGGQGTLSYNEQFF
>TRBV11-3|TRBJ2-1
CASSDRTSNEQFF
>TRBV4-3|TRBJ1-4
CASSQEGQGWEKLFF
>TRBV4-2|TRBJ1-6
CASSQGGYSPLHF
>TRBV20-1|TRBJ2-7
CSARRAGTGSGQYF
>TRBV7-2|TRBJ2-3
CASSIRLAGVTDTQYF
>TRBV2|TRBJ1-4
CASSERGPGKGNEFLFF
>TRBV5-1|TRBJ1-2
CASSLARPNLYGYTF
>TRBV3-1|TRBJ1-2
CASSHGRLGYTF
>TRBV9|TRBJ2-3
CASSVRFTDTQYF
>TRBV29-1|TRBJ2-1
CSVVMRGGHLDNEQFF
>TRBV18|TRBJ1-5
CASSPGHNQPQHF
>TRBV19|TRBJ2-1
CASSNPRGREYNEQFF
>TRBV10-2|TRBJ1-5
CASSVGWGQPQHF
>TRBV5-6|TRBJ1-1
CASSFDRVTEAFF
>TRBV19|TRBJ1-4
CASSGWSQEKLFF
>TRBV29-1|TRBJ2-7
CSVSILAGDVYEQYF